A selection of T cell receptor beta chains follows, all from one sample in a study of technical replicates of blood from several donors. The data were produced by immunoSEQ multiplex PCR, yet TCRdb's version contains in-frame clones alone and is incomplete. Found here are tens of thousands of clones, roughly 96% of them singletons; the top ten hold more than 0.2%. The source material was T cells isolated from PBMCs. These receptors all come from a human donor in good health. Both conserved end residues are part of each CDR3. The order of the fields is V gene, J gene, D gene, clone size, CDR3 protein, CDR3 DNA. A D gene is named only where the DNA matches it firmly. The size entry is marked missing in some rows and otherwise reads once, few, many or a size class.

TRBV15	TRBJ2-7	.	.	CATSTDPQGTYEQYF	TGTGCCACCAGCACGGACCCTCAGGGGACCTACGAGCAGTACTTC
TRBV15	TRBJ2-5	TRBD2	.	CATSRDLGGAGGQETQYF	TGTGCCACCAGCAGAGATCTGGGAGGAGCGGGAGGGCAAGAGACCCAGTACTTC
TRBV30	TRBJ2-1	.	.	CASKAAPGSYNEQFF	TGTGCCTCAAAAGCGGCCCCTGGCTCCTACAATGAGCAGTTCTTC
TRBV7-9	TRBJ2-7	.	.	CASRTGTWEQYF	TGTGCCAGCAGAACAGGGACGTGGGAGCAGTACTTC
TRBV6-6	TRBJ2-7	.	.	CASSYGADYEQYF	TGTGCCAGCAGTTACGGGGCGGACTACGAGCAGTACTTC
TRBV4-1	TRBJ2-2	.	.	CASTELLRTNTGELFF	TGCGCCAGCACTGAGTTGTTGCGGACGAACACCGGGGAGCTGTTTTTT
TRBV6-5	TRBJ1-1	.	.	CASINGGSEAFF	TGTGCCAGCATAAATGGGGGCTCTGAAGCTTTCTTT
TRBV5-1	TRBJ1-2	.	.	CASSLSSGNYGYTF	TGCGCCAGCAGCTTGAGTAGCGGTAACTATGGCTACACCTTC
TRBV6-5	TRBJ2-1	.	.	CASSSRSGEQFF	TGTGCCAGCAGCAGCCGGTCAGGTGAGCAGTTCTTC
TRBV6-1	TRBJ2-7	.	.	CASSIRGNPYEQYF	TGTGCCAGCAGTATTCGGGGGAACCCCTACGAGCAGTACTTC
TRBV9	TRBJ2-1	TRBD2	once	CASSETSGSYNEQFF	TGTGCCAGCAGCGAGACTAGCGGATCCTACAATGAGCAGTTCTTC
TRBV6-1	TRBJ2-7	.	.	CASSTRQPYEQYF	TGTGCCAGCAGTACCCGACAGCCCTACGAGCAGTACTTC
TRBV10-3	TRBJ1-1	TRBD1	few	CAIGQGNTEAFF	TGTGCCATTGGACAGGGTAACACTGAAGCTTTCTTT
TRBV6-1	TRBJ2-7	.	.	CASRDRGNEQYF	TGTGCCAGCAGGGACAGAGGGAACGAGCAGTACTTC
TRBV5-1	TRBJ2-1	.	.	CASSFGDNNEQFF	TGCGCCAGCAGCTTCGGGGACAATAATGAGCAGTTCTTC
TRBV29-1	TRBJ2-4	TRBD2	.	CSVERGGHTQYF	TGCAGCGTTGAACGGGGGGGCCACACTCAGTACTTC
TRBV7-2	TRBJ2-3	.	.	CASSLDQRVGDTQYF	TGTGCCAGCAGCTTAGACCAGCGGGTGGGAGATACGCAGTATTTT
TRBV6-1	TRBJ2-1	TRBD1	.	CAGGQGTYNEQFF	TGTGCCGGGGGACAGGGCACCTACAATGAGCAGTTCTTC
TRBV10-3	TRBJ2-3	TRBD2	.	CAIRSRTSAGGTDTQYF	TGTGCCATCAGGTCCCGAACTTCAGCGGGAGGCACAGATACGCAGTATTTT
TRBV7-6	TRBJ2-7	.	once	CASSLGSGLEQYF	TGTGCCAGCAGCTTAGGGTCAGGCCTCGAGCAGTACTTC
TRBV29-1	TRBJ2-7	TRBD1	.	CSAGTVGTGLHEQYF	TGCAGCGCCGGGACCGTTGGGACAGGGTTACACGAGCAGTACTTC
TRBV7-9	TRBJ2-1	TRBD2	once	CASSLGGASGSNEQFF	TGTGCCAGCAGCTTAGGGGGGGCTAGCGGGAGCAATGAGCAGTTCTTC
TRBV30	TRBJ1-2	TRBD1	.	CAWSVRGTGGMNGYTF	TGTGCCTGGAGTGTACGCGGGACAGGGGGCATGAATGGCTACACCTTC
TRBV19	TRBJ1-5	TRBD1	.	CATTRRGTGASEGQPQHF	TGTGCCACCACCCGAAGGGGGACAGGGGCCAGCGAGGGGCAGCCCCAGCATTTT
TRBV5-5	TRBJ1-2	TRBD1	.	CASSLEGQPYGYTF	TGTGCCAGCAGCTTGGAGGGACAGCCTTATGGCTACACCTTC
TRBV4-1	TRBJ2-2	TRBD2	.	CASSPAGNTGELFF	TGCGCCAGCAGCCCAGCGGGAAACACCGGGGAGCTGTTTTTT
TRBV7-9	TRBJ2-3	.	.	CASSLDGHGTDTQYF	TGTGCCAGCAGCTTAGATGGGCACGGCACAGATACGCAGTATTTT
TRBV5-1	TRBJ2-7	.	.	CASSLDLLDSYAYEQYF	TGCGCCAGCAGCTTGGACCTCCTGGACAGCTATGCCTACGAGCAGTACTTC
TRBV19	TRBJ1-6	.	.	CATTINSYNSPLHF	TGTGCCACCACAATAAACTCCTATAATTCACCCCTCCACTTT
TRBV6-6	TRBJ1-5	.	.	CASSYSSGGRNQPQHF	TGTGCCAGCAGTTACTCCTCTGGCGGGCGCAATCAGCCCCAGCATTTT